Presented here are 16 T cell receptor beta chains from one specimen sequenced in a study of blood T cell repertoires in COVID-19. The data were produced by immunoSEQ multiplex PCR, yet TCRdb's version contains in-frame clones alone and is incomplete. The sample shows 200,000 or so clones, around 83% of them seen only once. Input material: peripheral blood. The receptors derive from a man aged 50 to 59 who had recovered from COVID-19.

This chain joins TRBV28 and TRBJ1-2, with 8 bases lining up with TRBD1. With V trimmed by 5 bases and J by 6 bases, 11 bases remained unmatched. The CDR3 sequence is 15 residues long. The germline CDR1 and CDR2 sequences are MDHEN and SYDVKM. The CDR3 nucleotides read TGTGCCAGCAGTCCTTGGACAGGGACCACCCATGGCTACACCTTC. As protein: CASSPWTGTTHGYTF.

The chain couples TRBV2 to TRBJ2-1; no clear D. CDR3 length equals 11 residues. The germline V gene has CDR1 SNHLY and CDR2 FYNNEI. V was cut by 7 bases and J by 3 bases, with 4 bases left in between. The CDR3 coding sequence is TGTGCCAGCAACAACTACAATGAGCAGTTCTTC. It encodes CASNNYNEQFF.

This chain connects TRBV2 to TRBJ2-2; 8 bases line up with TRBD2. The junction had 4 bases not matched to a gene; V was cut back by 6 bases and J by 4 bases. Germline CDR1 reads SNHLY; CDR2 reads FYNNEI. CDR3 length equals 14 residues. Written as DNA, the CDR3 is TGTGCCAGCAGGAGCGCGGGGGGCACCGGGGAGCTGTTTTTT. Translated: CASRSAGGTGELFF.

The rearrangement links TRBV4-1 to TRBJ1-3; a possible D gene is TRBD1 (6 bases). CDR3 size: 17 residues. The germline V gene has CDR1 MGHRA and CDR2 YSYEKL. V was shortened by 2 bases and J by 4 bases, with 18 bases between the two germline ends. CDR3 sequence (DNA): TGCGCCAGCAGCCAACGCAATGACAGGTCTCCCGGAAACACCATATATTTT. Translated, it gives CASSQRNDRSPGNTIYF.

The CDR3 DNA is TGTGCCAGCAGCCGGGACAGGGTCTACAATGAGCAGTTCTTC. This gives the protein CASSRDRVYNEQFF. The chain couples TRBV6-5 to TRBJ2-1, with 9 bases identical to TRBD1. Per the germline V gene, CDR1 is MNHEY and CDR2 is SVGAGI. Trimming cost V 6 bases and J 3 bases; bases outside gene matches: 3. This CDR3 has 14 residues.

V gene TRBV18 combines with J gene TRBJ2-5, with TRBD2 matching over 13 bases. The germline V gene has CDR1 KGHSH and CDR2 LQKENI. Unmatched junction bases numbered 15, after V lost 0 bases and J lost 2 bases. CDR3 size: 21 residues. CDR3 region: CASSPPSPGLAGSLGQETQYF. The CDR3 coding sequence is TGTGCCAGCTCACCACCGAGCCCGGGACTAGCGGGATCTCTGGGGCAAGAGACCCAGTACTTC.

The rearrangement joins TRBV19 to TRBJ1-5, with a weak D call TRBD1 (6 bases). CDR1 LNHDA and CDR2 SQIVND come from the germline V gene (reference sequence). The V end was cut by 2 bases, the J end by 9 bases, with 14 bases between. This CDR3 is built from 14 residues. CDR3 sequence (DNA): TGTGCCAGTAGTATAAAACAGGGCATAGGGCCCCAGCATTTT. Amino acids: CASSIKQGIGPQHF.

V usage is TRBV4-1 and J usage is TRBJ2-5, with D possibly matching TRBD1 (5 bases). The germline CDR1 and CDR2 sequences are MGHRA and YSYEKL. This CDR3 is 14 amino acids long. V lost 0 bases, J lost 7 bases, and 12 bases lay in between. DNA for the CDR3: TGCGCCAGCAGCCAAGAGGGGCGGTCCGCGACCCAGTACTTC. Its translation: CASSQEGRSATQYF.

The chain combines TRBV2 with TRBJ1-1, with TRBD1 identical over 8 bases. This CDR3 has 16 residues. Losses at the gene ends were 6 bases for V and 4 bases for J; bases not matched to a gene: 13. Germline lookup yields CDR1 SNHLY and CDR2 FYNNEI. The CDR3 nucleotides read TGTGCCAGCAGCCTTGACAGGGGTCTCTTGAGCACTGAAGCTTTCTTT. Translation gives CASSLDRGLLSTEAFF.

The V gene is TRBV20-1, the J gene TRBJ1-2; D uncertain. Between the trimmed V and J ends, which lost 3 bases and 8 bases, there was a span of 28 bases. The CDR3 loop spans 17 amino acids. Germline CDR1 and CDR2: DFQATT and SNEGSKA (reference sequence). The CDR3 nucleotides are TGCAGTGCTAGTATTTTTGGATGGCAGGCCCGAGCAATAGGCTACACCTTC. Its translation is CSASIFGWQARAIGYTF.

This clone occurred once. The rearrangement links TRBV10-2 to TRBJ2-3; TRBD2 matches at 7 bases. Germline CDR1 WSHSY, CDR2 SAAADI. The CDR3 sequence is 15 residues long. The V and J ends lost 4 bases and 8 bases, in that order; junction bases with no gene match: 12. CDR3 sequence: CASSVAGGPPGTQYF. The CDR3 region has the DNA TGCGCCAGCAGTGTAGCGGGTGGGCCCCCGGGTACGCAGTATTTT.

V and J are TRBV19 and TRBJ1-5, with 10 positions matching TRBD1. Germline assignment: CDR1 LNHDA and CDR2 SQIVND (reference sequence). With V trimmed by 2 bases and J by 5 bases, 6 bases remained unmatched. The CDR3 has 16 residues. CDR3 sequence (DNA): TGTGCCAGTAGTATAATTCCGGGACAGGGGTATCAGCCCCAGCATTTT. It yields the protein CASSIIPGQGYQPQHF.

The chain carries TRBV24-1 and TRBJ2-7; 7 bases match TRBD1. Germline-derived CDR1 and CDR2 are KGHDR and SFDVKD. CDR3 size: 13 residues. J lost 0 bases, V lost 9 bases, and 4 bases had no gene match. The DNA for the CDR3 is TGTGCCACCCGGGACAGCAACTCCTACGAGCAGTACTTC. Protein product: CATRDSNSYEQYF.

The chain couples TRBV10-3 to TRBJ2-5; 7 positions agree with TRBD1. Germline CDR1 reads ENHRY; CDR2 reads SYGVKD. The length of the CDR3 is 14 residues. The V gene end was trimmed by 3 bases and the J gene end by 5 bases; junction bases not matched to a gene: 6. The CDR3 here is CAISERQGEETQYF. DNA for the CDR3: TGTGCCATCAGTGAAAGACAGGGAGAGGAGACCCAGTACTTC.

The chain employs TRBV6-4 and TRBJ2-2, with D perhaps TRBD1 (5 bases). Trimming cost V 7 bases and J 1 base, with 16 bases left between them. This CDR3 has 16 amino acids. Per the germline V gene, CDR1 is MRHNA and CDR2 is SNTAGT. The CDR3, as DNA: TGTGCCAGCACCAAAGGACAAACTATGAACACCGGGGAGCTGTTTTTT. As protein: CASTKGQTMNTGELFF.

The CDR3 sequence: CASSPWDRNTEAFF. CDR3 bases: TGTGCCAGCAGCCCCTGGGACAGGAACACTGAAGCTTTCTTT. The gene calls are TRBV28 and TRBJ1-1, with 7 bases aligning to TRBD1. Germline assignment: CDR1 MDHEN and CDR2 SYDVKM. The CDR3 totals 14 residues. Trimming took 6 bases from V and 1 from J; bases not matched to a gene: 5. The whole variable domain, remainder taken from reference TRBV28 and TRBJ1-1, is DVKVTQSSRYLVKRTGEKVFLECVQDMDHENMFWYRQDPGLGLRLIYFSYDVKMKEKGDIPEGYSVSREKKERFSLILESASTNQTSMYLCASSPWDRNTEAFFGQGTRLTVV.